A single sample gave rise to the 5 T cell receptor beta chains below, sequenced in a study of blood T cell repertoires in COVID-19. Using immunoSEQ multiplex PCR, the repertoire was profiled, and TCRdb retains in-frame clones only, with some absent. Of about 130,000 clones in the sample, over 75% are singletons; the top ten hold over 3.5%. Sequencing was carried out using peripheral blood. The receptors originated from a woman aged 55-70 years with acute or convalescent COVID-19.

This clone was observed a handful of times. V usage is TRBV18 and J usage is TRBJ2-7; a weak D match, TRBD1 (6 bases). In germline, CDR1 is KGHSH, CDR2 LQKENI. This CDR3 is 15 amino acids long. V lost 6 bases to trimming and J lost 6 bases, with 21 bases between them. Written as DNA, the CDR3 is TGTGCCAGCTCGACCGGGACACTTGGAGTCGGCGAGCAGTACTTC. As protein: CASSTGTLGVGEQYF.

The chain has TRBV7-2 and TRBJ2-1; TRBD1 might be the D (6 bases). Germline V gene sequence: CDR1 SGHTA, CDR2 FQGNSA. This CDR3 is 13 amino acids long. V was pared by 5 bases and J by 3 bases, with 8 bases between. In DNA, the CDR3 is TGTGCCAGCAGCAAGGGACACTACAATGAGCAGTTCTTC. This gives the protein CASSKGHYNEQFF.

This rearrangement joins TRBV5-1 to TRBJ2-2; 9 nucleotides match TRBD1. Looked up from germline, CDR1 is SGHRS and CDR2 is YFSETQ. J gave up 6 bases and V 4 bases, and 7 bases lay outside the gene matches. The CDR3 covers 15 residues. This CDR3 reads CASSTGQGLPGELFF. For the CDR3, the DNA is TGCGCCAGCAGCACCGGACAGGGGCTACCCGGGGAGCTGTTTTTT.

The V gene is TRBV7-3, the J gene TRBJ2-5, with D uncertain. The V gene's germline CDR1 is SGHTA and CDR2 FQGTGA. V was pared by 1 base and J by 5 bases, with 8 bases between. CDR3 length equals 13 residues. CDR3 residues: CASSLNYRETQYF. In nucleotides, the CDR3 is TGTGCCAGCAGCTTAAACTATAGGGAGACCCAGTACTTC.

This clone was detected only once. The genes are TRBV6-6 and TRBJ1-1, with 7 bases identical to TRBD1. CDR3 length: 16 residues. The V gene's germline CDR1 is MNHNY and CDR2 SVGAGI (reference sequence). The junction had 7 bases not matched to a gene; V was cut back by 2 bases and J by 1 base. CDR3 sequence: CASSYGDSYKNTEAFF. The CDR3 DNA is TGTGCCAGCAGTTACGGGGACAGTTATAAGAACACTGAAGCTTTCTTT.